The rows below give T cell receptor beta chains drawn from one sample of a study of blood T cell repertoires in COVID-19. Assay: immunoSEQ multiplex PCR; the TCRdb copy retains only in-frame clones and omits some. This table holds almost 400,000 clones, 70% to 90% found once. What was sequenced was PBMCs or T cells enriched from blood (not recorded which). The receptors originated from a woman aged 25 to 39 with acute COVID-19. CDR3s include the opening cysteine and the closing phenylalanine or tryptophan. The order of the fields is clone size, J gene, V gene, D gene, CDR3 protein, CDR3 DNA. A D gene is named only where the DNA matches it firmly. Clone size, where shown, is once, few, many, or a class for clones that have expanded.

size: .
J: TRBJ2-3
V: TRBV7-6
D: TRBD2
CDR3: CASSRPSGGALGTDTQYF
DNA: TGTGCCAGCAGCAGACCTAGCGGGGGGGCGTTGGGCACAGATACGCAGTATTTT

size: .
J: TRBJ2-3
V: TRBV7-2
D: .
CDR3: CASSIQVSDTQYF
DNA: TGTGCCAGCAGCATACAGGTGTCGGATACGCAGTATTTT

size: .
J: TRBJ2-3
V: TRBV24-1
D: .
CDR3: CATSDPGGPTDTQYF
DNA: TGTGCCACCAGTGACCCCGGCGGCCCAACAGATACGCAGTATTTT

size: .
J: TRBJ1-1
V: TRBV5-1
D: TRBD1
CDR3: CASSGPTGANTEAFF
DNA: TGCGCCAGCAGCGGCCCTACAGGGGCGAACACTGAAGCTTTCTTT

size: .
J: TRBJ2-5
V: TRBV15
D: .
CDR3: CATNTGIKIQETQYF
DNA: TGTGCCACCAACACCGGGATTAAAATTCAAGAGACCCAGTACTTC

size: once
J: TRBJ2-1
V: TRBV19
D: TRBD2
CDR3: CASSKTSGGANEQFF
DNA: TGTGCCAGTAGTAAAACTAGCGGGGGGGCTAATGAGCAGTTCTTC

size: .
J: TRBJ1-1
V: TRBV29-1
D: .
CDR3: CSVVRGTEAFF
DNA: TGCAGCGTTGTACGGGGCACTGAAGCTTTCTTT

size: few
J: TRBJ2-1
V: TRBV24-1
D: TRBD2
CDR3: CATSDSRLAGIHNEQFF
DNA: TGTGCCACCAGTGATTCAAGACTAGCGGGGATCCACAATGAGCAGTTCTTC

size: .
J: TRBJ1-2
V: TRBV5-6
D: TRBD1
CDR3: CASTSTGGAYGYTF
DNA: TGTGCCAGCACCTCGACAGGGGGCGCCTATGGCTACACCTTC

size: .
J: TRBJ1-1
V: TRBV19
D: .
CDR3: CASKPSRNTEAFF
DNA: TGTGCCAGTAAGCCCTCTCGCAACACTGAAGCTTTCTTT

size: once
J: TRBJ2-7
V: TRBV27
D: .
CDR3: CASSFGVGYEQYF
DNA: TGTGCCAGCAGTTTCGGGGTAGGATACGAGCAGTACTTC

size: few
J: TRBJ1-4
V: TRBV30
D: TRBD1
CDR3: CAWTTGTGEEKLFF
DNA: TGTGCCTGGACAACCGGGACAGGGGAGGAAAAACTGTTTTTT

size: .
J: TRBJ1-3
V: TRBV3-1/TRBV3-2
D: .
CDR3: CASSRDTSGNTIYF
DNA: TGTGCCAGCAGCCGTGACACCTCTGGAAACACCATATATTTT

size: .
J: TRBJ2-3
V: TRBV19
D: TRBD1
CDR3: CASTTGTGGTDTQYF
DNA: TGTGCCAGTACCACCGGGACAGGGGGCACAGATACGCAGTATTTT

size: .
J: TRBJ1-2
V: TRBV6-4
D: .
CDR3: CASSPGGTAGGYTF
DNA: TGTGCCAGCAGCCCTGGGGGGACCGCGGGTGGCTACACCTTC

size: .
J: TRBJ1-4
V: TRBV2
D: TRBD1
CDR3: CASSDKGTGNEKLFF
DNA: TGTGCCAGCAGCGATAAAGGGACAGGAAATGAAAAACTGTTTTTT

size: .
J: TRBJ1-1
V: TRBV29-1
D: .
CDR3: CSVARDREAFF
DNA: TGCAGCGTTGCCCGCGACAGGGAAGCTTTCTTT

size: .
J: TRBJ1-5
V: TRBV7-3
D: .
CDR3: CASSPDGGANQPQHF
DNA: TGTGCCAGCAGCCCCGATGGGGGCGCCAATCAGCCCCAGCATTTT

size: .
J: TRBJ1-1
V: TRBV9
D: .
CDR3: CASSGRDTQSEAFF
DNA: TGTGCCAGCAGTGGCCGGGACACCCAATCTGAAGCTTTCTTT

size: .
J: TRBJ1-6
V: TRBV12-5
D: .
CDR3: CASGGTSSYNSPLHF
DNA: TGTGCTAGTGGGGGAACTAGCTCCTATAATTCACCCCTCCACTTT

size: .
J: TRBJ1-2
V: TRBV30
D: .
CDR3: CAWSVTQGVDGYTF
DNA: TGTGCCTGGAGTGTAACGCAGGGCGTGGATGGCTACACCTTC

size: .
J: TRBJ1-2
V: TRBV4-3
D: TRBD1
CDR3: CASSHVTGAANYGYTF
DNA: TGCGCCAGCAGCCATGTAACAGGGGCGGCTAACTATGGCTACACCTTC

size: .
J: TRBJ2-2
V: TRBV9
D: .
CDR3: CASSREPFTGELFF
DNA: TGTGCCAGCAGCAGAGAGCCGTTTACCGGGGAGCTGTTTTTT

size: once
J: TRBJ2-3
V: TRBV3-1/TRBV3-2
D: TRBD2
CDR3: CASSPGLTTRTDTQYF
DNA: TGTGCCAGCAGCCCGGGACTAACAACTCGCACAGATACGCAGTATTTT

size: few
J: TRBJ2-1
V: TRBV18
D: TRBD1
CDR3: CASSPGTGFLNEQFF
DNA: TGTGCCAGCTCACCAGGGACAGGGTTTTTGAATGAGCAGTTCTTC

size: .
J: TRBJ2-3
V: TRBV19
D: TRBD1
CDR3: CATRDRGHGDTQYF
DNA: TGTGCCACCCGGGACAGGGGGCATGGAGATACGCAGTATTTT

size: .
J: TRBJ2-7
V: TRBV5-1
D: TRBD1
CDR3: CASSIRDRDGYEQYF
DNA: TGCGCCAGCAGCATCCGGGACAGGGATGGTTACGAGCAGTACTTC

size: few
J: TRBJ2-1
V: TRBV10-2
D: TRBD2
CDR3: CASRKGSSGYNEQFF
DNA: TGCGCCAGCAGGAAAGGGTCTAGCGGTTACAATGAGCAGTTCTTC

size: .
J: TRBJ2-7
V: TRBV2
D: .
CDR3: CASSETAGVTYEQYF
DNA: TGTGCCAGCAGTGAAACGGCAGGGGTAACCTACGAGCAGTACTTC

size: .
J: TRBJ1-1
V: TRBV21-1
D: .
CDR3: CASSPRPQGAFF
DNA: TGTGCCAGCAGCCCGAGGCCCCAGGGGGCTTTCTTT

size: .
J: TRBJ2-3
V: TRBV29-1
D: .
CDR3: CSVVTGRDTQYF
DNA: TGCAGCGTTGTGACAGGTAGAGATACGCAGTATTTT

size: .
J: TRBJ1-2
V: TRBV19
D: TRBD1
CDR3: CASSRDSPNYGYTF
DNA: TGTGCCAGTAGTAGGGACAGTCCTAACTATGGCTACACCTTC

size: .
J: TRBJ2-1
V: TRBV27
D: TRBD2
CDR3: CASSPLLAGGLHEQFF
DNA: TGTGCCAGCAGTCCACTACTAGCGGGGGGGCTGCATGAGCAGTTCTTC

size: .
J: TRBJ2-1
V: TRBV7-3
D: TRBD2
CDR3: CASTLRPASGGAGNEQFF
DNA: TGTGCCAGCACCCTCAGGCCGGCTAGCGGGGGGGCTGGGAATGAGCAGTTCTTC

size: once
J: TRBJ2-7
V: TRBV6-4
D: .
CDR3: CASSDPSGAGVTYEQYF
DNA: TGTGCCAGCAGTGACCCCTCTGGGGCAGGGGTCACCTACGAGCAGTACTTC

size: .
J: TRBJ1-6
V: TRBV3-1/TRBV3-2
D: .
CDR3: CASSQATPQGNSPLHF
DNA: TGTGCCAGCAGCCAAGCCACTCCCCAGGGAAATTCACCCCTCCACTTT

size: .
J: TRBJ1-2
V: TRBV5-1
D: .
CDR3: CASSSGAGMAKPGYTF
DNA: TGCGCCAGCAGCTCCGGAGCGGGAATGGCCAAACCTGGCTACACCTTC

size: .
J: TRBJ1-2
V: TRBV19
D: TRBD1
CDR3: CASIKDRGTYGYTF
DNA: TGTGCCAGTATTAAGGACAGGGGAACCTATGGCTACACCTTC

size: .
J: TRBJ2-1
V: TRBV24-1
D: TRBD2
CDR3: CASSGGAPSGYNEQFF
DNA: TGTGCCAGCAGCGGGGGGGCGCCATCAGGCTACAATGAGCAGTTCTTC

size: .
J: TRBJ2-3
V: TRBV7-9
D: TRBD1
CDR3: CASSPPVRGGATDTQYF
DNA: TGTGCCAGCAGCCCACCCGTTAGAGGGGGCGCGACAGATACGCAGTATTTT

size: .
J: TRBJ1-2
V: TRBV2
D: TRBD1
CDR3: CASSEAPGQGGSYGYTF
DNA: TGTGCCAGCAGTGAAGCGCCGGGACAGGGAGGGAGCTATGGCTACACCTTC

size: .
J: TRBJ1-4
V: TRBV1
D: .
CDR3: CTSSTGTGPLNEKLFF
DNA: TGCACCAGCAGTACCGGGACAGGGCCTCTTAATGAAAAACTGTTTTTT

size: .
J: TRBJ1-6
V: TRBV12-3/TRBV12-4
D: .
CDR3: CASSLREDSPLHF
DNA: TGTGCCAGCAGTTTGAGGGAGGATTCACCCCTCCACTTT

size: once
J: TRBJ1-1
V: TRBV7-2
D: .
CDR3: CASSIRGGLNTEAFF
DNA: TGTGCCAGCAGCATAAGGGGAGGGTTGAACACTGAAGCTTTCTTT

size: .
J: TRBJ2-7
V: TRBV19
D: TRBD2
CDR3: CASKRDGAGSYEQYF
DNA: TGTGCCAGTAAGCGGGACGGGGCGGGCTCCTACGAGCAGTACTTC

size: .
J: TRBJ1-2
V: TRBV21-1
D: .
CDR3: CASSKETPLYGYTF
DNA: TGTGCCAGCAGCAAAGAGACACCTCTCTATGGCTACACCTTC

size: once
J: TRBJ1-1
V: TRBV10-1
D: TRBD1
CDR3: CASSEPPGQGDNTEAFF
DNA: TGCGCCAGCAGCGAGCCCCCGGGACAGGGAGATAACACTGAAGCTTTCTTT

size: .
J: TRBJ2-1
V: TRBV24-1
D: TRBD1
CDR3: CATSDLGGQSKSSYNEQFF
DNA: TGTGCCACCAGTGATTTGGGGGGACAGTCTAAAAGCTCCTACAATGAGCAGTTCTTC

size: .
J: TRBJ2-7
V: TRBV6-5
D: TRBD1
CDR3: CASRRTGDYEQYF
DNA: TGTGCCAGCAGAAGGACAGGGGACTACGAGCAGTACTTC

size: .
J: TRBJ1-5
V: TRBV7-8
D: TRBD1
CDR3: CASSFKTGFGSNQPQHF
DNA: TGTGCCAGCAGCTTCAAGACAGGGTTCGGGAGCAATCAGCCCCAGCATTTT

size: .
J: TRBJ2-7
V: TRBV15
D: .
CDR3: CATSRDSGVDRPSYEQYF
DNA: TGTGCCACCAGCAGAGATTCGGGGGTGGACAGGCCCTCCTACGAGCAGTACTTC

size: .
J: TRBJ2-3
V: TRBV7-3
D: TRBD2
CDR3: CASSIAGGPDTQYF
DNA: TGTGCCAGCAGCATAGCGGGGGGGCCGGATACGCAGTATTTT

size: .
J: TRBJ1-2
V: TRBV6-1
D: .
CDR3: CASSEAPTYSNYGYTF
DNA: TGTGCCAGCAGTGAAGCCCCCACCTACTCTAACTATGGCTACACCTTC

size: .
J: TRBJ2-7
V: TRBV2
D: TRBD1
CDR3: CASSGDRDEQYF
DNA: TGTGCCAGCAGTGGGGACAGGGACGAGCAGTACTTC

size: .
J: TRBJ2-1
V: TRBV5-1
D: TRBD2
CDR3: CARREGGAYNEQFF
DNA: TGCGCCCGCCGGGAGGGGGGGGCCTACAATGAGCAGTTCTTC